This T cell receptor (beta chain) derives from a study of post-analysis software for immune sequencing data. Regarding the study as a whole: TRBV5-6, TRBV5-1 and TRBV20-1 were among several TRBV segments more frequent in patients than controls.

Included in the TCR beta cDNA libraries were unique molecular identifiers. Out of about 0.9 to 10 million T cells, 470,000 or so cDNA molecules were generated. TCRdb re-derived calls from the PCR reads in MiXCR, one entry per CDR3 protein. The table lists approximately 770,000 distinct CDR3 sequences, about 43% of them singletons. Germline trimming cut 6 bases from V and 4 bases from J; bases unmatched to any gene: 10. CDR1 MNHEY and CDR2 SMNVEV come from the germline V gene (reference sequence). This CDR3 spans 15 amino acids. About this clonotype itself: Antigen unknown.

The TCR comes from a girl aged 5-17 years with multiple sclerosis. The chain has TRBV27 and TRBJ2-7, with 9 bases aligning to TRBD2. Sequenced material: blood. This CDR3 is CASSLASGKGYEQYF. In nucleotides, the CDR3 is TGTGCCAGCAGCCTAGCTAGCGGGAAAGGTTACGAGCAGTACTTC.